A selection of T cell receptor beta chains follows, all from one sample in a study of response to subunit inactivated influenza vaccine. TCRdb reanalysed the RT-PCR reads using MiXCR and keeps one entry per CDR3 protein. Of 630,000 or so distinct CDR3 sequences in the sample, 15% to 18% were seen once. This specimen was PBMCs from blood, taken roughly 13 days after vaccination. Every receptor here comes from a man aged 45-65 years who received an inactivated influenza vaccine. Both conserved end residues are part of each CDR3. A D gene is named only where the DNA matches it firmly. Size tells how often a clone was seen (once, few, many) or the class of an expanded clone, and some rows leave it out.

>TRBD1|TRBV20-1|TRBJ2-1|-
CSAPGQSNEQFF
TGCAGTGCCCCGGGACAGTCGAATGAGCAGTTCTTC
>TRBD2|TRBV27|TRBJ2-2|few
CASSPTSPNTGELFF
TGTGCCAGCAGCCCGACTAGCCCGAACACCGGGGAGCTGTTTTTT
>TRBD1|TRBV6-2/TRBV6-3|TRBJ2-1|-
CASTHRDRTPYNEQFF
TGTGCCAGCACCCACCGGGACAGGACGCCCTACAATGAGCAGTTCTTC
>-|TRBV12-3/TRBV12-4|TRBJ1-1|-
CASSLQRKNTEAFF
TGTGCCAGCAGTTTACAGCGGAAGAACACTGAAGCTTTCTTT
>-|TRBV6-1|TRBJ2-1|-
CASSPGPQTGSYNEQFF
TGTGCCAGCAGCCCGGGACCCCAAACGGGTTCCTACAATGAGCAGTTCTTC
>-|TRBV15|TRBJ1-4|few
CATSRGTVNEKLFF
TGTGCCACCAGCAGAGGGACAGTTAATGAAAAACTGTTTTTT
>-|TRBV3-1|TRBJ2-6|-
CASSQGGLRSGANVLTF
TGTGCCAGCAGCCAAGGGGGTTTGCGATCTGGGGCCAACGTCCTGACTTTC
>-|TRBV29-1|TRBJ2-1|-
CSGADNEQFF
TGCAGCGGTGCCGACAATGAGCAGTTCTTC
>TRBD1|TRBV20-1|TRBJ1-4|many
CSATRDRVEEKLFF
TGCAGTGCTACCCGGGACAGGGTAGAGGAAAAACTGTTTTTT
>TRBD2|TRBV12-3/TRBV12-4|TRBJ2-1|many
CASSSTSGYNEQFF
TGTGCCAGCAGTTCGACTAGCGGCTACAATGAGCAGTTCTTC
>-|TRBV3-1|TRBJ1-2|few
CASSQGLNYGYTF
TGTGCCAGCAGCCAAGGTCTTAACTATGGCTACACCTTC
>TRBD2|TRBV20-1|TRBJ2-1|few
CSARPLAGYEQFF
TGCAGTGCTAGACCCCTAGCGGGTTATGAGCAGTTCTTC
>TRBD2|TRBV20-1|TRBJ2-1|-
CSARPPSGTYNEQFF
TGCAGTGCTAGACCCCCTAGCGGAACCTACAATGAGCAGTTCTTC
>TRBD1|TRBV27|TRBJ1-5|-
CASSPTRDRGGQPQHF
TGTGCCAGCAGTCCCACCCGGGACAGGGGAGGTCAGCCCCAGCATTTT
>TRBD2|TRBV7-9|TRBJ2-1|few
CASSLNGGGGRGEQFF
TGTGCCAGCAGCTTGAACGGGGGGGGTGGACGTGGTGAGCAGTTCTTC
>-|TRBV10-3|TRBJ1-1|few
CAIRAEVTEAFF
TGTGCCATCAGGGCCGAAGTCACTGAAGCTTTCTTT